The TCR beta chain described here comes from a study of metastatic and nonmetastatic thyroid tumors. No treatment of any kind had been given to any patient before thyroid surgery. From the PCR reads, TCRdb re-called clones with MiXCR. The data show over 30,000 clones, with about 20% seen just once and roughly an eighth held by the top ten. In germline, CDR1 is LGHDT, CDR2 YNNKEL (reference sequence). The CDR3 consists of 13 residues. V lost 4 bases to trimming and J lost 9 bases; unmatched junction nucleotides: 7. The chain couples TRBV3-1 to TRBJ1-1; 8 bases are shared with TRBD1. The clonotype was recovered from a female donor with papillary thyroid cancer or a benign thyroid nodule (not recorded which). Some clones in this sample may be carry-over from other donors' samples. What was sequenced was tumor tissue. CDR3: CASSPGQGQKAFF. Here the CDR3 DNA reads TGTGCCAGCAGCCCAGGACAGGGCCAGAAAGCTTTCTTT.